The sequence of this T cell receptor beta chain was determined in a study of shared clonotypes between healthy human individuals. Findings and caveats of the study: The donor pool, a small one, limited the genetic and exposure-history diversity represented.

Libraries were prepared by immunoSEQ multiplex PCR; TCRdb keeps only in-frame clonotypes and omits some of them. The sample holds hundreds of thousands of clones; about 74% are singletons and the top ten take 1.7%. As for this clone: Its target is not known.

Germline CDR1 and CDR2: SGHRS and YFSETQ. Between the trimmed V and J ends, which lost 0 bases and 0 bases, there was a span of 9 bases. The CDR3 sequence is 16 residues long. The TCR comes from a woman in her 30s in good health. The V call is TRBV5-1, the J call TRBJ2-2; maybe TRBD1 (5 bases). The sample was memory CD4+ T cells sorted from blood. Subset denoted: CD45RA-negative fraction. The CDR3, as DNA: TGCGCCAGCAGCTTGGTGGCAGGGACGAACACCGGGGAGCTGTTTTTT. It is translated as CASSLVAGTNTGELFF.